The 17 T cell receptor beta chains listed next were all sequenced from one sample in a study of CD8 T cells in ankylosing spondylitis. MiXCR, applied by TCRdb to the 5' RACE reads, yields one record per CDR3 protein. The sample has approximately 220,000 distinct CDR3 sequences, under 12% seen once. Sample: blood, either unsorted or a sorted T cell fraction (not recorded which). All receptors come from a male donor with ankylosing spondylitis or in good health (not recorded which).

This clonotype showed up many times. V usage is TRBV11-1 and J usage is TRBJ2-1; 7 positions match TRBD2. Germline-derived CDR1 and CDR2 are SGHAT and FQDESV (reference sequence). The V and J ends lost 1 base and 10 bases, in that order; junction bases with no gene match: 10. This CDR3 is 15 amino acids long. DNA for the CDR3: TGTGCCAGCAGCTTAGAGGGACTACTACAATGGGAGCAGTTCTTC. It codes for CASSLEGLLQWEQFF.

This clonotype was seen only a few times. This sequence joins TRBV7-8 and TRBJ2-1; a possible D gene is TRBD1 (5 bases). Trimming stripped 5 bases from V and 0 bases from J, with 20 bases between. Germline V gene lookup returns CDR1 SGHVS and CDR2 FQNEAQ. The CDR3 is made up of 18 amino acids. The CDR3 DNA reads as TGTGCCAGCAGCCGATCCTCTGGGGCAGCCAGCTCCTACAATGAGCAGTTCTTC. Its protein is CASSRSSGAASSYNEQFF.

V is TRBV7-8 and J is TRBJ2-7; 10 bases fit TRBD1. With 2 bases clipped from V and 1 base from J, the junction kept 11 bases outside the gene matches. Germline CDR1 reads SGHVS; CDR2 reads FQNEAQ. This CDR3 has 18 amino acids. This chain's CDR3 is CASSLRVGAGQGSYEQYF. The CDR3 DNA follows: TGTGCCAGCAGCTTACGGGTTGGGGCGGGACAGGGGTCCTACGAGCAGTACTTC.

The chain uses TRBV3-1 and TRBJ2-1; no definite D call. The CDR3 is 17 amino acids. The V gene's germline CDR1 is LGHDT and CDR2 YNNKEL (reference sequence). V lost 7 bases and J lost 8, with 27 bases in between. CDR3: CASTLNSRPGSLDEQFF. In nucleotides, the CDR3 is TGTGCCAGCACCCTCAACTCCCGACCTGGGTCCCTCGATGAGCAGTTCTTC.

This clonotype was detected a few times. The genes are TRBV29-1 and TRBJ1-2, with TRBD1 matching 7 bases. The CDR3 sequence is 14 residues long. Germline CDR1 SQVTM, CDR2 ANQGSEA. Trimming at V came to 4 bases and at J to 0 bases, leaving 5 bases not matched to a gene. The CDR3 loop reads CSVAAQGANYGYTF. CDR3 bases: TGCAGCGTTGCTGCGCAGGGGGCTAACTATGGCTACACCTTC.

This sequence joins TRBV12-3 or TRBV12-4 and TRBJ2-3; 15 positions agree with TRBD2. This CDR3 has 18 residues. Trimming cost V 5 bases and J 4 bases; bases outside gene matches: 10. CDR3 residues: CASSQWTSGGARSDTQYF. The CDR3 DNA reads TGTGCCAGCAGTCAATGGACTAGCGGGGGGGCCCGTTCAGATACGCAGTATTTT.

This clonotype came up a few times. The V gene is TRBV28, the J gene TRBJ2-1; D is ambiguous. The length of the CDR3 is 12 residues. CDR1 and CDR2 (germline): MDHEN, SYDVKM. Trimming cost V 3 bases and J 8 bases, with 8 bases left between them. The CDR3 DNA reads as TGTGCCAGCAGTTTTTTTGGTGATGAGCAGTTCTTC. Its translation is CASSFFGDEQFF. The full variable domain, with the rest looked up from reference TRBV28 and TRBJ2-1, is DVKVTQSSRYLVKRTGEKVFLECVQDMDHENMFWYRQDPGLGLRLIYFSYDVKMKEKGDIPEGYSVSREKKERFSLILESASTNQTSMYLCASSFFGDEQFFGPGTRLTVL.

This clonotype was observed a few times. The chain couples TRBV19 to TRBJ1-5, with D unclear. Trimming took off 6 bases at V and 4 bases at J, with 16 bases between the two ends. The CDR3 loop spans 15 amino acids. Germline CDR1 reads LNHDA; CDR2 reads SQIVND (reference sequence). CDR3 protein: CASSPSSDGNQPQHF. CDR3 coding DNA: TGTGCCAGTAGCCCATCCTCGGACGGGAATCAGCCCCAGCATTTT.

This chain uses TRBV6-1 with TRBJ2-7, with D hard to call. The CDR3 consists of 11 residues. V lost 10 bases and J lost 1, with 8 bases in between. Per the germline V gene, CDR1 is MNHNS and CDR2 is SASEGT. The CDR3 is CATTVSYEQYF. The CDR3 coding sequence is TGTGCCACCACAGTTTCCTACGAGCAGTACTTC.

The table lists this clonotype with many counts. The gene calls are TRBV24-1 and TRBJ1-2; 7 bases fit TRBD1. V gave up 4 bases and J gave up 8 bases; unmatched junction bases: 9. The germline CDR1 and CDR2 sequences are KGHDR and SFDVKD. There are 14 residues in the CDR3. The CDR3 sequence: CATSEPGTEMGYTF. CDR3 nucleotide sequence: TGTGCCACCAGTGAACCCGGGACAGAGATGGGCTACACCTTC.

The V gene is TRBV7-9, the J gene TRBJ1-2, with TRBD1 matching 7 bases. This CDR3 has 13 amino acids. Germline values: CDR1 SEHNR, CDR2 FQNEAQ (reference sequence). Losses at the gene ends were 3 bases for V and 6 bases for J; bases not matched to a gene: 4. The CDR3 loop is CASSFGDRDGYTF. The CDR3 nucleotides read TGTGCCAGCAGCTTTGGAGACAGGGATGGCTACACCTTC.

CDR3 loop: CAKALTWSAKNIQYF. The CDR3 DNA is TGTGCCAAAGCGCTGACATGGTCAGCCAAAAACATTCAGTACTTC. The chain employs TRBV21-1 and TRBJ2-4. TRBV21-1 is a known pseudogene. CDR3 length equals 15 residues.

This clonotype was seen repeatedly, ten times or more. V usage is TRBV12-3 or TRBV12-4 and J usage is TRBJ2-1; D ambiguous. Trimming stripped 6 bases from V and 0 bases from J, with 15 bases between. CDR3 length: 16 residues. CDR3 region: CASSTFWGSSYNEQFF. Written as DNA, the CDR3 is TGTGCCAGCAGCACCTTTTGGGGAAGCTCCTACAATGAGCAGTTCTTC.

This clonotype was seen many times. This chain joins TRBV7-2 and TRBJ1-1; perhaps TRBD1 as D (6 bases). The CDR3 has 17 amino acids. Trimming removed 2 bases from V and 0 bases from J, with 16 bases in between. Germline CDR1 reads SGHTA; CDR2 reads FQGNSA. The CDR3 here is CASSLFFRGAMNTEAFF. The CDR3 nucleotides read TGTGCCAGCAGCTTATTTTTCCGGGGGGCGATGAACACTGAAGCTTTCTTT.

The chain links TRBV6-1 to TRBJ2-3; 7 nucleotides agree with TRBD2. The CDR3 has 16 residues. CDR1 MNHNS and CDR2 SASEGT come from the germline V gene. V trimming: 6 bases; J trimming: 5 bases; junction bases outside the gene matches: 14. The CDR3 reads CASRPGERGVLDTQYF. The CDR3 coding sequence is TGTGCCAGCAGGCCTGGGGAGCGGGGAGTGTTAGATACGCAGTATTTT.

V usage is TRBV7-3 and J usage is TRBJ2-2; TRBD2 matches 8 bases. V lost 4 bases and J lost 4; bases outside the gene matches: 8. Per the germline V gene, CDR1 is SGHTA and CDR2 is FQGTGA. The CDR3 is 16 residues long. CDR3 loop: CASSSLPGGSTGELFF. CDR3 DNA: TGTGCCAGCAGCTCTCTTCCGGGAGGGAGCACCGGGGAGCTGTTTTTT.

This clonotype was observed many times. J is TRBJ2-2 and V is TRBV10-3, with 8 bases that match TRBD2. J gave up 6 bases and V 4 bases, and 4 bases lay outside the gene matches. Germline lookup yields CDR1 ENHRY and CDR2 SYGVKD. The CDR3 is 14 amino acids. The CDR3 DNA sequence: TGTGCCATCAGTGTTAGCGGGGATTCCGGGGAGCTGTTTTTT. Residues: CAISVSGDSGELFF.